Sequencing of this TCR beta chain was carried out in a study of T cell repertoires in ileal Crohn's disease. Study overall: M6 samples are neoterminal ileum biopsies from postoperative colonoscopy.

Time point defined: neoterminal ileum biopsy at postoperative endoscopy, about 6 months after surgery. The study, taken as a whole, reports: Active smokers at surgery had more clonal expansions than non-smokers.

The method was immunoSEQ multiplex PCR; TCRdb's version includes in-frame clones alone and lacks a portion of them. The table includes roughly 4,100 clones, around 78% detected once. Only one count was recorded for this clone. Its antigen remains unknown. Germline V lookup: CDR1 SGHAT, CDR2 FQNNGV. This CDR3 is 15 amino acids long. The V gene lost 6 bases and the J gene lost 4 bases, with 16 bases spanning the gap. Specimen: ileal tissue. The chain has TRBV11-2 and TRBJ2-1; weak D call: TRBD1 (5 bases). The TCR comes from an adult with Crohn's disease. The CDR3 coding sequence is TGTGCCAGCAGACCAGGGCGTATGAGGTACAATGAGCAGTTCTTC. Its translation is CASRPGRMRYNEQFF.